The subject of this entry is one TCR beta chain. Profiling relied on immunoSEQ multiplex PCR, and the TCRdb table lists in-frame clones only, not all of them. The data show 63,000 or so clones, 85% to 90% seen once. This sample is drawn from a study of blood T cell repertoires in COVID-19. The CDR3 sequence is 18 residues long. V lost 5 bases to trimming and J lost 4 bases, with 27 bases between them. CDR1 and CDR2 from the germline V gene are SGHTA and FQGNSA. This chain links TRBV7-2 with TRBJ2-7; possibly TRBD2 for D (8 bases). This sequence was found in a man between 70 and 80 years old with active COVID-19. Material: peripheral blood. CDR3 amino acids: CASSPQGGLAGPPYEQYF. Written as DNA, the CDR3 is TGTGCCAGCAGCCCCCAGGGGGGGCTAGCGGGCCCCCCATACGAGCAGTACTTC.